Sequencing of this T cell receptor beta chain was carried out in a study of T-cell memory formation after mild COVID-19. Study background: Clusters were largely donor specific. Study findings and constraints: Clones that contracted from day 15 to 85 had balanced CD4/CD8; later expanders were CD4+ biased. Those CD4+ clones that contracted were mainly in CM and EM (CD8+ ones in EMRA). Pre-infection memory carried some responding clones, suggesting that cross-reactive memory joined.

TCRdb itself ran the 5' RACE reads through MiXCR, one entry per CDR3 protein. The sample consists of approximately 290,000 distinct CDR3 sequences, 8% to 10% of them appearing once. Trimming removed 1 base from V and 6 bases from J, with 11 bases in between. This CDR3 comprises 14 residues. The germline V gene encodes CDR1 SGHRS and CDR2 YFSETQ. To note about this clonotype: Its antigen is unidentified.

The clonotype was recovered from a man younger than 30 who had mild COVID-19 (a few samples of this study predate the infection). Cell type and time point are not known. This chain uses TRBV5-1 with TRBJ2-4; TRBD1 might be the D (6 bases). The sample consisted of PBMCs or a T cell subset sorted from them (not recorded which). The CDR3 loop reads CASSLSAQGNIQYF. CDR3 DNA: TGCGCCAGCAGCTTGTCAGCACAGGGAAACATTCAGTACTTC.